The entry below describes one T cell receptor (beta chain). The data derive from a study of OX40 agonist ivuxolimab in advanced cancers. The CDR3 extends over 16 amino acids. The assay was immunoSEQ multiplex PCR, and TCRdb's table has in-frame clones only and misses some. The data contain approximately 63,000 clones, more than 65% of them singletons. Sequencing was performed on CD4+ or CD8+ T cells sorted from blood, taken in a trial of the OX40 agonist ivuxolimab. The J gene is TRBJ2-3, the V gene TRBV12-2; the listed D gene, TRBD2, was not tested against the DNA. TRBV12-2 is a documented pseudogene. This sequence was found in an adult with an advanced solid tumor such as melanoma, head and neck, liver or kidney cancer. The CDR3 sequence is CASRPTGGRAPDTQYF. In DNA form, the CDR3 reads TGTGCAAGTCGCCCGACCGGCGGGAGGGCCCCAGATACGCAGTATTTT.